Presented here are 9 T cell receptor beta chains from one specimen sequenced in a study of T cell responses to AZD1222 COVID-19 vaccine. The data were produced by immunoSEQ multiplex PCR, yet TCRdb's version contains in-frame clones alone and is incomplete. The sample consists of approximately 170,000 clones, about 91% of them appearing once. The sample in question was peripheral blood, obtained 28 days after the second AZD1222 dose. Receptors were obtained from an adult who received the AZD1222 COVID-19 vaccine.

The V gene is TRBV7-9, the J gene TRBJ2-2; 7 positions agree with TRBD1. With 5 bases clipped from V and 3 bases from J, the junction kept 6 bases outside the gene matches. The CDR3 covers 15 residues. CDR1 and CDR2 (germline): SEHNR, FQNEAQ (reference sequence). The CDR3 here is CASSARDSHTGELFF. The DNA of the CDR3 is TGTGCCAGCAGCGCTAGGGACAGTCACACCGGGGAGCTGTTTTTT.

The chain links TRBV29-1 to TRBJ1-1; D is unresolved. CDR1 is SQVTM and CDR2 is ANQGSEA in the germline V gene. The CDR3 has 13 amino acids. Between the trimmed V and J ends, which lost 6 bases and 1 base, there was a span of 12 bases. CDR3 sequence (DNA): TGCAGCGTCGATACATGGGGGAACACTGAAGCTTTCTTT. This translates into CSVDTWGNTEAFF.

For the CDR3, the DNA is TGTGCTAGCCGGGACAGGGATTCCTATGGCTACACCTTC. It is translated as CASRDRDSYGYTF. This chain uses TRBV12-5 with TRBJ1-2, with TRBD1 matching 9 bases. In germline, CDR1 is LGHNT, CDR2 FRNRAP. Trimming removed 9 bases from V and 4 bases from J; junction bases left unmatched: 6. This CDR3 spans 13 amino acids.

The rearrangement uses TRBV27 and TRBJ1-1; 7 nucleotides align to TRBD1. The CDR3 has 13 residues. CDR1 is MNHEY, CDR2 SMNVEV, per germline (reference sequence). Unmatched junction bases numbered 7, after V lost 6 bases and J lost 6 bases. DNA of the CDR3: TGTGCCAGCAGCATAGGGGGCGCGGCTGAAGCTTTCTTT. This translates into CASSIGGAAEAFF.

CDR3 loop: CAWTAAGIFNEQFF. The CDR3 DNA reads TGTGCCTGGACGGCAGCGGGGATATTCAATGAGCAGTTCTTC. The chain combines TRBV30 with TRBJ2-1; 7 bases align to TRBD2. Per germline, CDR1 GTSNPN and CDR2 SVGIG (reference sequence). This CDR3 has 14 residues. With 4 bases clipped from V and 6 bases from J, the junction kept 9 bases outside the gene matches. The variable domain in full, completed from reference TRBV30 and TRBJ2-1, reads SQTIHQWPATLVQPVGSPLSLECTVEGTSNPNLYWYRQAAGRGLQLLFYSVGIGQISSEVPQNLSASRPQDRQFILSSKKLLLSDSGFYLCAWTAAGIFNEQFFGPGTRLTVL.

The chain's CDR3 is CASSPRTHTPNQPQHF. The CDR3 DNA sequence: TGTGCCAGCAGTCCGAGGACCCATACCCCTAATCAGCCCCAGCATTTT. This chain connects TRBV27 to TRBJ1-5; D is uncertain. The CDR3 is 16 residues long. V lost 5 bases and J lost 4, with 18 bases in between. CDR1 is MNHEY, CDR2 SMNVEV, per germline (reference sequence).

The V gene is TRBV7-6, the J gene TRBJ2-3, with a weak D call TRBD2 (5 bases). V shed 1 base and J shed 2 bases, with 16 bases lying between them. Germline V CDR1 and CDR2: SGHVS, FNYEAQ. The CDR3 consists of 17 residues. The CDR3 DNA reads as TGTGCCAGCAGCTTAGTTCCGCCGAGCGGAACCACAGATACGCAGTATTTT. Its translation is CASSLVPPSGTTDTQYF.

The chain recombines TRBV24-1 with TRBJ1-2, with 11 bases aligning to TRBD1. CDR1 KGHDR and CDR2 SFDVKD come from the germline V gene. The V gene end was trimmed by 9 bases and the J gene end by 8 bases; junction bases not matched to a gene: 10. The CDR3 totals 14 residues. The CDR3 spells CATPSQDRGRGYTF. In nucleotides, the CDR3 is TGTGCCACCCCTAGCCAGGACAGGGGGCGAGGCTACACCTTC.

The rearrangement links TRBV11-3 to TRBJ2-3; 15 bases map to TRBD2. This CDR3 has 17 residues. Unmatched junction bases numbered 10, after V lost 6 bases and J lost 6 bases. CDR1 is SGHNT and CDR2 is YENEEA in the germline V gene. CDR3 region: CASSPRTSGGGGDTQYF. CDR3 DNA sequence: TGTGCCAGCAGTCCTCGGACTAGCGGGGGGGGCGGGGATACGCAGTATTTT. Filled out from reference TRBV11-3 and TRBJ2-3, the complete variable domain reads EAGVVQSPRYKIIEKKQPVAFWCNPISGHNTLYWYLQNLGQGPELLIRYENEEAVDDSQLPKDRFSAERLKGVDSTLKIQPAELGDSAVYLCASSPRTSGGGGDTQYFGPGTRLTVL.